In its sample, the clone carrying this T cell receptor beta chain was seen a few times. This entry is derived from a study of shared clonotypes between healthy human individuals. Using immunoSEQ multiplex PCR, the repertoire was profiled, and TCRdb retains in-frame clones only, with some absent. The repertoire holds some 1,100,000 clones, 75% to 85% seen once, with 0.5% to 0.6% in the top ten. The source material was memory CD4+ T cells from PBMCs. Subset: CD45RA-negative fraction. The sequence derives from a young man in good health. Some clones in this sample may be carry-over from other donors' samples.

CDR3 region: CASKTNYDLYNEQFF. CDR3 nucleotide sequence: TGTGCCAGCAAGACTAACTACGACCTCTACAATGAGCAGTTCTTC. The chain carries TRBV27 and TRBJ2-1; a possible D gene is TRBD2 (5 bases). V lost 7 bases, J lost 3 bases, and 16 bases lay in between. The CDR3 contains 15 residues. CDR1 is MNHEY, CDR2 SMNVEV, per germline (reference sequence).